One T cell receptor beta chain is described in this entry. This clone was found a few times. This clone's antigen is unknown. Base qualities are not at hand, and no much larger clone is one base apart. Other nucleotide sequences in the sample specify the same CDR3. The immunoSEQ hsTCRB v3.0 assay was used at survey level resolution to sequence the TRB variable region. The targeted TRB sequencing depth was roughly 40,000-55,000 T-cell genomes per sample. An Illumina MiSeq with a v3 150-cycle kit was used to sequence the pooled TRB libraries. The published analysis was carried out like this. Repertoire analysis was run in R within a reproducible Nextflow workflow that covered QC, data transformation and analysis. LymphoSeq2, an R package for exploring AIRR-Seq data, was used to implement the custom analyses. After excluding a handful of samples that yielded fewer than 5000 total TRB sequences, approximately 180 HIV repertoires remained for analysis. Of the 188 retained HIV repertoires, about 60 were collected before and under 150 after ART initiation. Each repertoire was downsampled to 5000 TRB nucleotide sequences, and summary statistics were averaged across 100 downsampling iterations. Only TRB sequences with CDR3 regions of at least seven amino acids were retained for analysis. Two measures captured diversity: a Shannon entropy-derived clonality score and the Gini coefficient. In repertoire networks, the top 5000 CDR3 amino acid sequences were linked whenever an edit distance of one separated two sequences. For TRB CDR3 amino acid sequences, GLIPH2 was used to predict antigen specificity groups and MHC restriction. To flag known CMV, EBV, HIV or tissue antigen associations, CDR3 amino acid sequences were matched against VDJdb and McPAS-TCR. Pre-ART, post-ART and control groups were compared with Wilcoxon signed-rank tests and Holm-Bonferroni correction. TCRdb mirrors the immuneACCESS table, restricted to in-frame sequences. Some clones are absent from its copies; in checked studies, under half trace to an unresolved V gene, and the reason for the others is unknown. The D gene and trimming were derived from the DNA, and the V and J assignments and clone size from that table. The sample records around 16,000 clones, about four fifths of which are singletons. Approximately 13% of the sample is in the top ten clones.

The source of the sample is a study of long-term antiretroviral therapy in people with HIV (dated by TCRdb to the early 2020s). With regard to the full study: The earliest samples were collected about a decade before the 2015 WHO recommendation for immediate ART, when ART was typically delayed until CD4 counts fell. No cross-contamination during QIAcube processing turned up in test extractions that ran a monoclonal T-cell line alongside approximately 35 polyclonal samples. The cohort contributed fewer than 200 cryopreserved PBMC samples from 30 to 35 adults with confirmed HIV infection, collected serially over a mean of approximately six years (range 1-12). Whether ART initiation and durable HIV suppression were associated with changes in peripheral blood TRB repertoire composition and diversity was tested in a retrospective serial study. About 40% of the roughly 30 participants with HIV were female.

Broader findings and caveats from the paper: Inferences about post-ART repertoire changes were limited because no data were available on ART adherence, viral resistance or therapy changes. Narrower CDR3 length ranges were observed in HIV repertoires than in controls, and an antigen-experienced repertoire with only a slight naive shift after ART was suggested by the network structure. A significant increase in TRB diversity was found to be associated with ART initiation, although TRB diversity was observed to remain significantly below that of transplant donor controls even after long-term ART. Because PBMC availability was limited, only the TCR beta chain was sequenced, with no alpha chain pairing. Expanded TRB clones identified before ART initiation dominated the repertoire across all time points, though the dominance fluctuated and decreased in many PLHIV after ART. Because cell numbers in pre-ART samples were limited, unsorted PBMC were profiled instead of sorted CD4+ and CD8+ T cells. The samples were dated from about 2003 to 2017, and the ART regimens that were used may be less effective than current ART regimens.

Participants were included only if at least one PBMC sample before ART initiation and at least two post-ART samples were available. Every participant with HIV received treatment in the United States of America. Before DNA extraction, cryopreserved samples of about 1-10 million PBMC were thawed and washed. At the time of the earliest PBMC sample, participants with HIV were aged between roughly 23 and 60 years. Per participant, PBMC samples came from 1-4 timepoints prior to ART initiation and 2-8 timepoints following ART initiation, for a median of 7 samples. For every participant, serial HIV viral load, CD4+ T-cell count, ART history and demographic data were obtained. Using a Qiagen kit on a QIAcube, genomic DNA was extracted from unsorted PBMC, with samples processed in batches of 12. From a lookup of the germline V gene (reference sequence), CDR1 and CDR2 are MNHEY and SMNVEV. V was cut back by 6 bases and J by 0 bases, leaving a gap of 9 bases between them. Its CDR3 holds 13 amino acids, cysteine through phenylalanine. Only the CDR3 DNA stays, 39 bases, in frame from base 1.

The TCR sequence derives from a woman in her forties with HIV. The V gene is TRBV27 and the J gene is TRBJ2-7; TRBD2 is possibly the D segment (5 matching bases). Sequenced here: unsorted PBMCs, sampled 3.2 years after starting antiretroviral therapy. In nucleotides, the sequence is TGTGCCAGCAGGGAGGACGTCTCCTACGAGCAGTACTTC. This encodes CASREDVSYEQYF.